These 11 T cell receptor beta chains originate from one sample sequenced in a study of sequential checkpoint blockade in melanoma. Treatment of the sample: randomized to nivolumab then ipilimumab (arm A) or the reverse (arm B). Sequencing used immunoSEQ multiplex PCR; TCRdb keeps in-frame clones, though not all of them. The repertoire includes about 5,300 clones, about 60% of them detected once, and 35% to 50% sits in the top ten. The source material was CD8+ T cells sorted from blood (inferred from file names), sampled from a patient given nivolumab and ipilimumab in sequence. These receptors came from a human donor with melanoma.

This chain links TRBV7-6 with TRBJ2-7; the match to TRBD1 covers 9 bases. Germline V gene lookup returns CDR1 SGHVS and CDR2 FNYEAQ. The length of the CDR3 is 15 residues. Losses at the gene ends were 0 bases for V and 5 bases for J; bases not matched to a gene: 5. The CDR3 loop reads CASSLAGTGYDEQYF. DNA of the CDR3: TGTGCCAGCAGCTTAGCCGGGACAGGGTACGACGAGCAGTACTTC.

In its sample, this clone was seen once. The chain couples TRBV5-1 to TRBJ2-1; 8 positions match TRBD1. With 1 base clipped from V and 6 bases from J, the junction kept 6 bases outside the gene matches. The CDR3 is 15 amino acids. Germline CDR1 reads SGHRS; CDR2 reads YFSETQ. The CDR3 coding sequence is TGCGCCAGCAGCTTGTCCGGACAGGGTGGCAATGAGCAGTTCTTC. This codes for CASSLSGQGGNEQFF.

CDR3 amino acids: CASSDNRLSVMNTEAFF. For the CDR3, the DNA is TGCGCCAGCAGTGACAACAGGCTAAGCGTAATGAACACTGAAGCTTTCTTT. The rearrangement joins TRBV10-1 to TRBJ1-1; the D gene is possibly TRBD1 (5 bases). The CDR3 is made up of 17 amino acids. The V end lost 3 bases, the J end lost 0 bases, and 17 bases lay between the germline ends. Germline V lookup: CDR1 WNHNN, CDR2 SYGVQD (reference sequence).

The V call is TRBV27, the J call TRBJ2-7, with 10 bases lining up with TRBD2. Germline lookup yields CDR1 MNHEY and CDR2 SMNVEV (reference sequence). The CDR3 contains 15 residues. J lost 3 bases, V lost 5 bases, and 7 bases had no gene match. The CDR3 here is CASSPQTSGYYEQYF. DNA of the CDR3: TGTGCCAGCAGTCCCCAGACTAGCGGGTACTACGAGCAGTACTTC.

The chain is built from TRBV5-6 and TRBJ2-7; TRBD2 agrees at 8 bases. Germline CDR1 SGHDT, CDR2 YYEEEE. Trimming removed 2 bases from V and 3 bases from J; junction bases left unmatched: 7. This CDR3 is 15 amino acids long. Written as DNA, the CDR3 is TGTGCCAGCAGCTTTTCTACTAGCGGCCTCTACGAGCAGTACTTC. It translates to CASSFSTSGLYEQYF.

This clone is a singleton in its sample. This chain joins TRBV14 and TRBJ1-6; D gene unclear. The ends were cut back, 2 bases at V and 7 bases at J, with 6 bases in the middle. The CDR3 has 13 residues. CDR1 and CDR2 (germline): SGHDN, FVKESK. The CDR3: CASSQSGNSPLHF. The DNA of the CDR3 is TGTGCCAGCAGCCAATCGGGGAATTCACCCCTCCACTTT. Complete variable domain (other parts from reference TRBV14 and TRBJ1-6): EAGVTQFPSHSVIEKGQTVTLRCDPISGHDNLYWYRRVMGKEIKFLLHFVKESKQDESGMPNNRFLAERTGGTYSTLKVQPAELEDSGVYFCASSQSGNSPLHFGNGTRLTVT.

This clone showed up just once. The CDR3 is CASSQVAGAYYEQYF. The CDR3 DNA is TGCGCCAGCAGCCAAGTGGCAGGGGCTTACTACGAGCAGTACTTC. The V gene is TRBV4-1, the J gene TRBJ2-7; the D gene is possibly TRBD1 (6 bases). CDR3 size: 15 residues. The germline V and J ends were trimmed by 1 base and 3 bases, with 13 bases remaining between them. Germline assignment: CDR1 MGHRA and CDR2 YSYEKL.

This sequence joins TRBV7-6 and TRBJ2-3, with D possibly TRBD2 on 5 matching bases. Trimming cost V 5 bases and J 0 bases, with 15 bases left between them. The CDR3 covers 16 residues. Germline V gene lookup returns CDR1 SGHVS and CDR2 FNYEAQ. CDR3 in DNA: TGTGCCAGCAGCCCCAGCCCGGGATCTAGCACAGATACGCAGTATTTT. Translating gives CASSPSPGSSTDTQYF.

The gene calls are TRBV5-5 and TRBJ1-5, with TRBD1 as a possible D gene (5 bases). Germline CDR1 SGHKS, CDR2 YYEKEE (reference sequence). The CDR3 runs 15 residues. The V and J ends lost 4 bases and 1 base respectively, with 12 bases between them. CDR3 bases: TGTGCCAGCAGCCTCCAGGGTTTCAGCAATCAGCCCCAGCATTTT. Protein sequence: CASSLQGFSNQPQHF. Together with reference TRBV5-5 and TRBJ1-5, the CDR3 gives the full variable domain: DAGVTQSPTHLIKTRGQQVTLRCSPISGHKSVSWYQQVLGQGPQFIFQYYEKEERGRGNFPDRFSARQFPNYSSELNVNALLLGDSALYLCASSLQGFSNQPQHFGDGTRLSIL.

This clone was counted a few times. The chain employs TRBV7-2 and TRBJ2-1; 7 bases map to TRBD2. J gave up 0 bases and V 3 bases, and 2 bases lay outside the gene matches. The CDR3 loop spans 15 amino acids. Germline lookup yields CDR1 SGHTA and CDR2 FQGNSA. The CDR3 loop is CASSFLAASYNEQFF. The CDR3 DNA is TGTGCCAGCAGCTTCCTAGCGGCCTCCTACAATGAGCAGTTCTTC.

CDR3 nucleotide sequence: TGTGCCAGCAGCTCCGGACAGGGATTGATCTCCTATAATTCACCCCTCCACTTT. Its protein product is CASSSGQGLISYNSPLHF. This chain links TRBV5-8 with TRBJ1-6; 8 bases match TRBD1. CDR1 and CDR2 from the germline V gene are SGHTS and YDEGEE. This CDR3 spans 18 amino acids. V lost 3 bases, J lost 0 bases, and 8 bases stayed unmatched.